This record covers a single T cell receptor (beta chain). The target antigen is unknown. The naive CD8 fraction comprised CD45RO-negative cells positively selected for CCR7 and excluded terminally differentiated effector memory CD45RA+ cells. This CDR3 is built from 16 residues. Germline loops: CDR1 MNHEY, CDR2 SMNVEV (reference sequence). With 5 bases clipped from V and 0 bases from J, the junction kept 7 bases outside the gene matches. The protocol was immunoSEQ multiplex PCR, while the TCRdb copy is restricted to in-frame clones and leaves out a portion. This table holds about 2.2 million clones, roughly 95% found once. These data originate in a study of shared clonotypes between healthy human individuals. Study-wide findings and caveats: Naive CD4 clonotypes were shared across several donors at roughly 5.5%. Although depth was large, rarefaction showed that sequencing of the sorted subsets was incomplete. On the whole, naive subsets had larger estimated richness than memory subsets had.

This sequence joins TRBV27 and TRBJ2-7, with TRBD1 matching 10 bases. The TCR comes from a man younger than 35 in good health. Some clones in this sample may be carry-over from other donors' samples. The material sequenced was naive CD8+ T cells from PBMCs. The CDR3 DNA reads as TGTGCCAGCAGTGTCCTTAGGACAGGGGGCTCCTACGAGCAGTACTTC. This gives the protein CASSVLRTGGSYEQYF.